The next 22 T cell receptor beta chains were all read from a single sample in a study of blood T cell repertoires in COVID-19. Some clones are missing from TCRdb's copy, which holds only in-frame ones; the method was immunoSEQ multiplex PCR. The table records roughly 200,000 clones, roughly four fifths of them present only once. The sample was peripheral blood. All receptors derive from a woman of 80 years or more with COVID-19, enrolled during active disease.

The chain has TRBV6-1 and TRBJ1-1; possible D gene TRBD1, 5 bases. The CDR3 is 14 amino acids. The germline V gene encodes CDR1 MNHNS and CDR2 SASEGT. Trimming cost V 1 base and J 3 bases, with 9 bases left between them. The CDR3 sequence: CASSEVAGYTEAFF. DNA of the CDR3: TGTGCCAGCAGTGAAGTAGCAGGGTACACTGAAGCTTTCTTT.

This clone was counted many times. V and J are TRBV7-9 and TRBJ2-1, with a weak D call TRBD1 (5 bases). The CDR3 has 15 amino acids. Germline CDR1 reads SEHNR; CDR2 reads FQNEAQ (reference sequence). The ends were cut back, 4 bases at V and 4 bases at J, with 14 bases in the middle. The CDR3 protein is CASSSTSAGYNEQFF. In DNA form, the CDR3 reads TGTGCCAGCAGCTCAACCTCAGCAGGGTACAATGAGCAGTTCTTC.

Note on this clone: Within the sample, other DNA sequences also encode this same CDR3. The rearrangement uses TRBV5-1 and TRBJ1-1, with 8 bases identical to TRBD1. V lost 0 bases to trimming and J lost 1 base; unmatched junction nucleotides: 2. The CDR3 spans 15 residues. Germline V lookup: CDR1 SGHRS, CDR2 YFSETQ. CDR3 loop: CASSLGGQGNTEAFF. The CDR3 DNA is TGCGCCAGCAGCTTGGGCGGACAGGGGAACACTGAAGCTTTCTTT.

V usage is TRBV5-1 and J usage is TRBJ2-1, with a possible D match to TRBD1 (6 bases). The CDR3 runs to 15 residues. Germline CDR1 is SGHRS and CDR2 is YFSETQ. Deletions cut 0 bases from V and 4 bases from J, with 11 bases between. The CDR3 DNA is TGCGCCAGCAGCTTGGGGGGGCAGCCTTACAATGAGCAGTTCTTC. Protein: CASSLGGQPYNEQFF.

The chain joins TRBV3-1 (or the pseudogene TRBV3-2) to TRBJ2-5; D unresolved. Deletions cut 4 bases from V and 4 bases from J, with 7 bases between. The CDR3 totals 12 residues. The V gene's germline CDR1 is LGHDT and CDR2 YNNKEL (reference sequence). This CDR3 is CASSLLGETQYF. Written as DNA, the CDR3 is TGTGCCAGCAGCCTCCTAGGAGAGACCCAGTACTTC.

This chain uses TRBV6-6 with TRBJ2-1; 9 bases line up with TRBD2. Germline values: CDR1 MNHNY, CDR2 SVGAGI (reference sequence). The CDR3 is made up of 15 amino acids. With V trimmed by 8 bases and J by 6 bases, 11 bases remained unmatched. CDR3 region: CASGLTSGRGNEQFF. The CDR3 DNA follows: TGTGCCAGCGGCCTAACTAGCGGGCGTGGCAATGAGCAGTTCTTC.

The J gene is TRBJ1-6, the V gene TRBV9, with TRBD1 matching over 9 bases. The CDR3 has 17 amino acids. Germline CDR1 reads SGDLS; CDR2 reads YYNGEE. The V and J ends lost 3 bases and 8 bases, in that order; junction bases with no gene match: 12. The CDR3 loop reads CASSAGEGTGYDSPLHF. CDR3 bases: TGTGCCAGCAGCGCTGGAGAGGGGACAGGGTATGATTCACCCCTCCACTTT.

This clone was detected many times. Here the CDR3 reads CASTATGGQLYF. The CDR3 DNA reads as TGTGCCAGCACCGCGACAGGGGGCCAACTCTACTTC. The chain couples TRBV2 to TRBJ2-5, with 10 positions matching TRBD1. The CDR3 is 12 residues long. Per germline, CDR1 SNHLY and CDR2 FYNNEI. Trimming took 7 bases from V and 14 from J; bases not matched to a gene: 10.

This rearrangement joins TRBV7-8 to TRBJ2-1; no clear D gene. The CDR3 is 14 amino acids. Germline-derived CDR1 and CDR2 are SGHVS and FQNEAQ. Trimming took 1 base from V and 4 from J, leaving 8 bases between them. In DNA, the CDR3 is TGTGCCAGCAGCTTAGGAGTAATTTACAATGAGCAGTTCTTC. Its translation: CASSLGVIYNEQFF. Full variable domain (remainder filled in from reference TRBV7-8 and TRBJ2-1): GAGVSQSPRYKVAKRGQDVALRCDPISGHVSLFWYQQALGQGPEFLTYFQNEAQLDKSGLPSDRFFAERPEGSVSTLKIQRTQQEDSAVYLCASSLGVIYNEQFFGPGTRLTVL.

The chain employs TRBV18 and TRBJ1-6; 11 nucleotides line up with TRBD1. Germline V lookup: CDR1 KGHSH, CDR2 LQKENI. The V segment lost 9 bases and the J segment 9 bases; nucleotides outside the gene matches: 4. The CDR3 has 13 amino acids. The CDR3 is CASSGTGGSPLHF. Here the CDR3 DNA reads TGTGCCAGTTCCGGGACAGGGGGTTCACCCCTCCACTTT. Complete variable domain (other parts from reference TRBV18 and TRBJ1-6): NAGVMQNPRHLVRRRGQEARLRCSPMKGHSHVYWYRQLPEEGLKFMVYLQKENIIDESGMPKERFSAEFPKEGPSILRIQQVVRGDSAAYFCASSGTGGSPLHFGNGTRLTVT.

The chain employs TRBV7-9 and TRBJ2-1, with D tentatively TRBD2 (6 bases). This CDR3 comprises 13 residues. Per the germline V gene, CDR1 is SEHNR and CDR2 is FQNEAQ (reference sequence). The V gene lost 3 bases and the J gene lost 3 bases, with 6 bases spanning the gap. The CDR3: CASSFSGYNEQFF. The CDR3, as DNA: TGTGCCAGCAGCTTTAGCGGCTACAATGAGCAGTTCTTC.

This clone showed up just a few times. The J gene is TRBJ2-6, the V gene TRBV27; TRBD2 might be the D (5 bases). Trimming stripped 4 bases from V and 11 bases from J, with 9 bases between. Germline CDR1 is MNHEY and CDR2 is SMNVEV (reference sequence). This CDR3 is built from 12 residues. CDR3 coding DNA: TGTGCCAGCAGTTCCCGGGGTTACGTCCTGACTTTC. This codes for CASSSRGYVLTF. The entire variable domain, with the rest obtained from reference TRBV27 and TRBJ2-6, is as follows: EAQVTQNPRYLITVTGKKLTVTCSQNMNHEYMSWYRQDPGLGLRQIYYSMNVEVTDKGDVPEGYKVSRKEKRNFPLILESPSPNQTSLYFCASSSRGYVLTFGAGSRLTVL.

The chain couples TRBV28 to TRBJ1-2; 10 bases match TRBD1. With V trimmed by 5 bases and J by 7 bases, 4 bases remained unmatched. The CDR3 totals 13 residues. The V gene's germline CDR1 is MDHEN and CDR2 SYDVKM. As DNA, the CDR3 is TGTGCCAGCAGTCCCTGGGACAGGGGTGGCTACACCTTC. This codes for CASSPWDRGGYTF.

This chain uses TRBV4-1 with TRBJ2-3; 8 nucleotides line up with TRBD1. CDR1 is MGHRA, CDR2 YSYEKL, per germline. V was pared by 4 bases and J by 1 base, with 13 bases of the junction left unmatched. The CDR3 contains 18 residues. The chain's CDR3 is CASSRRTGRDDGTDTQYF. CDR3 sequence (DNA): TGCGCCAGCAGCCGGAGGACAGGGCGGGACGATGGCACAGATACGCAGTATTTT.

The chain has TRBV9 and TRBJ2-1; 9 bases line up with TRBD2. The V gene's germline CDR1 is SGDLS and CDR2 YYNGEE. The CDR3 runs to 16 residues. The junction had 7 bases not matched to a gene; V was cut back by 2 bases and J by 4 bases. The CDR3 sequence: CASSVGSGRSYNEQFF. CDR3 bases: TGTGCCAGCAGCGTCGGGAGCGGGAGGTCTTACAATGAGCAGTTCTTC.

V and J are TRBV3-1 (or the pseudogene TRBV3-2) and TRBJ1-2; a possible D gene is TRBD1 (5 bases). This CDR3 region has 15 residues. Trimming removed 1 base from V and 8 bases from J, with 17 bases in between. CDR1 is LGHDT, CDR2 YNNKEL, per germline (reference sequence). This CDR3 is CASSQVVGGGSGYTF. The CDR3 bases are TGTGCCAGCAGCCAAGTTGTCGGGGGAGGATCCGGCTACACCTTC.

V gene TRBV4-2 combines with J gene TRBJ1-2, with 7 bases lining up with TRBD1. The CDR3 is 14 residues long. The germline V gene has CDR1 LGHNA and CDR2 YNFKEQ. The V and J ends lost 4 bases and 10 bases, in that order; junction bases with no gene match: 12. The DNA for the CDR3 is TGTGCCAGCAGCCTTGACAGGGCGGACATCGACTACACCTTC. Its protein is CASSLDRADIDYTF.

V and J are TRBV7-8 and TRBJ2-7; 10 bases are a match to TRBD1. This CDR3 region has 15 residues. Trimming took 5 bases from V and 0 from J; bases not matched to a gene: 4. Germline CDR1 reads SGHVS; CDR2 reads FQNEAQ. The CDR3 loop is CASSPDRGDSYEQYF. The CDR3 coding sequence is TGTGCCAGCAGCCCGGACAGGGGGGACTCCTACGAGCAGTACTTC.

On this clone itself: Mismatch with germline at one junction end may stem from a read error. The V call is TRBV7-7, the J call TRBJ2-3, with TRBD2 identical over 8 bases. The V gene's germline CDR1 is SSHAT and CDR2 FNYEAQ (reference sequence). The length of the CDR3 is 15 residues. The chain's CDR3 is CASSQIGGAVDTQYF. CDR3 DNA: TGTGCTAGCAGCCAGATCGGGGGGGCCGTTGATACGCAGTATTTT.

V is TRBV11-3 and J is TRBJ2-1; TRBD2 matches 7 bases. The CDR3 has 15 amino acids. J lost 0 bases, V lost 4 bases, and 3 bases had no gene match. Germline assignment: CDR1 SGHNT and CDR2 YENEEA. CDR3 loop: CASSSPGGSYNEQFF. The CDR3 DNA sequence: TGTGCCAGCAGCTCCCCGGGAGGCTCCTACAATGAGCAGTTCTTC.

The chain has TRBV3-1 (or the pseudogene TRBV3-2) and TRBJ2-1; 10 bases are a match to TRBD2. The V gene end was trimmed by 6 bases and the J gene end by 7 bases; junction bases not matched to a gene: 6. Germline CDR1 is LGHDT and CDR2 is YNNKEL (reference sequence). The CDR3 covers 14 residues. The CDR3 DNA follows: TGTGCCAGCAGACTTAGCGGGAGGTGGAATGAGCAGTTCTTC. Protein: CASRLSGRWNEQFF.

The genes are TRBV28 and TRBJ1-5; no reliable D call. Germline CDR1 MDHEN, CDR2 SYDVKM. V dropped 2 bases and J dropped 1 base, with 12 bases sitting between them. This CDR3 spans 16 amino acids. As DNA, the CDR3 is TGTGCCAGCAGTTTACCCGGCCCGGGGAGCAATCAGCCCCAGCATTTT. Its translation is CASSLPGPGSNQPQHF.